The clone carrying this T cell receptor (beta chain) has ten or more counts. Its antigen remains unknown. The time point was: sample taken at primary tumor resection. The approximately 79 donors had untreated early-stage non-small cell lung cancer. Without sorting, whole RNA was sequenced from tumor, nontumor lung or frozen PBMC. This sample is drawn from a study of spatial heterogeneity in lung cancer. The wider study: Fewer alpha-chain than beta-chain sequences were consistently detected.

This CDR3 spans 12 amino acids. Germline V gene lookup returns CDR1 GTSNPN and CDR2 SVGIG (reference sequence). The ends were cut back, 3 bases at V and 5 bases at J, with 10 bases in the middle. MiXCR, applied by TCRdb to the 5' RACE reads, yields one record per CDR3 protein. The repertoire has some 10,000 distinct CDR3 sequences, around 6% of them found once; the top ten carry 10%. Study observations and caveats: Tumor mutation count correlated with how many alpha and beta TCRs expanded intratumorally. Nonsynonymous mutations, ubiquitous and regional, were tracked respectively by counts of ubiquitous and regional expanded TCRs.

The source of this sequence is a male donor with early-stage non-small cell lung cancer. The sequencing used lung tumor tissue, collected at surgery. This chain uses TRBV30 with TRBJ2-5; D gene ambiguous. The CDR3 DNA reads TGTGCCTGGAGCTTACAAGGGGAGACCCAGTACTTC. This translates into CAWSLQGETQYF.